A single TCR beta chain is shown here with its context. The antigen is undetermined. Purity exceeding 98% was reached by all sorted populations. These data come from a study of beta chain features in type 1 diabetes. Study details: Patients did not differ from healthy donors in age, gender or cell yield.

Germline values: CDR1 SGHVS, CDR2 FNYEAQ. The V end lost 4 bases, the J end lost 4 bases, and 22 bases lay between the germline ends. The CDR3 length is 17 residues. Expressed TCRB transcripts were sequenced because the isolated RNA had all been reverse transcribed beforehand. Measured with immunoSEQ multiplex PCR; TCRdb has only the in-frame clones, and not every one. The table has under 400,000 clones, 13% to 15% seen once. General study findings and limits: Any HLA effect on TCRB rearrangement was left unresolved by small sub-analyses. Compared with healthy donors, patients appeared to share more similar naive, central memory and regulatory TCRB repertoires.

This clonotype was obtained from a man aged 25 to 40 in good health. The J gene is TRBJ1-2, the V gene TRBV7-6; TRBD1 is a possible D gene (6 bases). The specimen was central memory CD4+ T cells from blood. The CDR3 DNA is TGTGCCAGCAGCTGGGGGCGTGGGGTTCCGGGGACCTATGGCTACACCTTC. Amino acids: CASSWGRGVPGTYGYTF.